One TCR beta chain is described in this entry. V lost 4 bases and J lost 10, with 14 bases in between. This CDR3 has 13 amino acids. This record belongs to a study of blood T cell repertoires in COVID-19. Study as a whole: T cells, B-cell-depleted T cells, or PBMCs supplied cDNA or gDNA.

How the authors handled the data: The authors estimated nucleated cell counts from reference gene primer amplification. The protocol was immunoSEQ multiplex PCR, while the TCRdb copy is restricted to in-frame clones and leaves out a portion. V, J and clone size derive from that table, while D and trimming were established from the DNA sequence. This table has a few hundred thousand clones, roughly 89% appearing once. Participants reported their clinical history, and cohort assignment relied on those reports. Cohort 3 donors were reported recovered after two negative PCRs, clearance, or symptom resolution.

This clonotype was sampled from a woman aged 18-29 years who had recovered from COVID-19. The V and J genes are TRBV12-3 or TRBV12-4 and TRBJ2-1, with a weak D call TRBD1 (6 bases). Sequencing input: PBMCs or T cells enriched from blood (not recorded which). For the CDR3, the DNA is TGTGCCAGCAGTTCAGGGGACACCCGGGAGCAGTTCTTC. Protein product: CASSSGDTREQFF.